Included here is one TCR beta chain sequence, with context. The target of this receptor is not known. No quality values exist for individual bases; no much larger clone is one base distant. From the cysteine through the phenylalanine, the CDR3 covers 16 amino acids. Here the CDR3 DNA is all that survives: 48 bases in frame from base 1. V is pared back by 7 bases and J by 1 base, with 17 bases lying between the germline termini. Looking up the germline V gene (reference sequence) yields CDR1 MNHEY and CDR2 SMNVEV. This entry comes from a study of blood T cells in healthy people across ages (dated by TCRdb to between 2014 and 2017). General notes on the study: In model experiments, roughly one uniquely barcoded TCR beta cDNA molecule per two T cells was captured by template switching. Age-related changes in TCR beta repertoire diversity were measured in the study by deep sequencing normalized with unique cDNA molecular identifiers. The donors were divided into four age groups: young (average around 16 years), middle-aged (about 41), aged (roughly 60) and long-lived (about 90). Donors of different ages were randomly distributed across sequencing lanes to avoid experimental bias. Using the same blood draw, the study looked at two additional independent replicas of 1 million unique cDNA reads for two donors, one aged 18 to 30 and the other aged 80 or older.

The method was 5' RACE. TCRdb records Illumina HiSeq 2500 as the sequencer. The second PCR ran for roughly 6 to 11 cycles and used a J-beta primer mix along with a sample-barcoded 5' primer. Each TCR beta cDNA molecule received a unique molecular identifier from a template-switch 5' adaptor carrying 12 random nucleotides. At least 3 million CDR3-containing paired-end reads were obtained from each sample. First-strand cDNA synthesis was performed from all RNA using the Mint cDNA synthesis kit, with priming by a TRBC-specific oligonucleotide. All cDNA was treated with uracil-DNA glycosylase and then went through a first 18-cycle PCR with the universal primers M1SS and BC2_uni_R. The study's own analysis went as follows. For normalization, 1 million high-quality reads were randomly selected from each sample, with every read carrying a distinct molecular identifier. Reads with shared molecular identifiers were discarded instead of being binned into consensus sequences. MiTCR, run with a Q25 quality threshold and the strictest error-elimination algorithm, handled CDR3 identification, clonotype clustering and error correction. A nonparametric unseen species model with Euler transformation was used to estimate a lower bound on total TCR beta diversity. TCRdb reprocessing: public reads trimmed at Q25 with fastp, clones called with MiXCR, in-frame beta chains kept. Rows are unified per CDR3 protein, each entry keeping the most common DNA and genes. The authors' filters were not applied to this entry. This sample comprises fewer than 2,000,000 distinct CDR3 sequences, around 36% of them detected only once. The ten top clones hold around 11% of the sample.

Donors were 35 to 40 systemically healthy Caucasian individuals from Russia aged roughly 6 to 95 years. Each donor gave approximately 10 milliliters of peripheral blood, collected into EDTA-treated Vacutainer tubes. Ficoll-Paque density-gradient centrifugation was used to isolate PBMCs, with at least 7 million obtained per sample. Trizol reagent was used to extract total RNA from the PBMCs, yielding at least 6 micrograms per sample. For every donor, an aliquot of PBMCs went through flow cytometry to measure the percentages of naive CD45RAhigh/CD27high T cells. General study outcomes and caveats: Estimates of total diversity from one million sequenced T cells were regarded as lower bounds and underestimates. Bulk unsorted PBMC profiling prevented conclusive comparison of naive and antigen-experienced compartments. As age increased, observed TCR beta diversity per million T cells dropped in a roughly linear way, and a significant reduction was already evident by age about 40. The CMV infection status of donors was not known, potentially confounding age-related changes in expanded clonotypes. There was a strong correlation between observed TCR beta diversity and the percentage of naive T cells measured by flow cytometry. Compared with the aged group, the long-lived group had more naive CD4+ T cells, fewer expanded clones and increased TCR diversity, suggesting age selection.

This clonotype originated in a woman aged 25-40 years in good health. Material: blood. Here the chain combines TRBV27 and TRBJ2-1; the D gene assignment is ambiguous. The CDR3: CASTSFLKRSYNEQFF. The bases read TGTGCCAGCACCTCTTTCTTAAAAAGATCCTACAATGAGCAGTTCTTC.